Shown below are 19 T cell receptor beta chains from a single sample sequenced in a study of technical replicates of blood from four donors. This table comes from immunoSEQ multiplex PCR, and its TCRdb copy is limited to in-frame clones, with some not included. This table holds roughly 66,000 clones, approximately 84% found once. Sequenced sample: PBMCs. The source is a human donor in good health. Some clones in this sample may be carry-over from other donors' samples.

The rearrangement uses TRBV6-1 and TRBJ2-1; 8 bases map to TRBD1. Germline assignment: CDR1 MNHNS and CDR2 SASEGT. V trimming: 8 bases; J trimming: 8 bases; junction bases outside the gene matches: 14. The CDR3 totals 15 residues. This CDR3 reads CASYPERQGAHEQFF. The DNA for the CDR3 is TGTGCCAGCTACCCCGAAAGGCAGGGGGCCCATGAGCAGTTCTTC.

This clone was recorded a few times. The J gene is TRBJ1-1, the V gene TRBV30, with 7 positions matching TRBD1. The ends lost 1 base at V and 5 bases at J; junction bases unmatched: 7. Germline loops: CDR1 GTSNPN, CDR2 SVGIG (reference sequence). This CDR3 spans 14 amino acids. CDR3 bases: TGTGCCTGGAGTGGGGACAGCCCCGGGACTGAAGCTTTCTTT. Translated, it gives CAWSGDSPGTEAFF.

The chain couples TRBV20-1 to TRBJ1-1; 9 bases fit TRBD1. This CDR3 is 11 amino acids long. Germline V CDR1 and CDR2: DFQATT, SNEGSKA (reference sequence). For the CDR3, the DNA is TGCAGGGCCGACAGGGGGGTGGGGGCTTTCTTT. Its protein is CRADRGVGAFF.

The V gene is TRBV29-1, the J gene TRBJ1-4; 7 positions agree with TRBD1. CDR3 size: 12 residues. Germline-derived CDR1 and CDR2 are SQVTM and ANQGSEA. Trimming cost V 7 bases and J 7 bases; bases outside gene matches: 6. CDR3 sequence (DNA): TGCAGCGCCGGGACAGCCGGTGAAAAACTGTTTTTT. Amino acids: CSAGTAGEKLFF.

V is TRBV29-1 and J is TRBJ1-2, with a possible D match to TRBD1 (6 bases). This CDR3 is built from 13 residues. The germline V gene has CDR1 SQVTM and CDR2 ANQGSEA. The V and J ends lost 6 bases and 0 bases respectively, with 11 bases between them. CDR3 region: CSVRTETNYGYTF. CDR3 in DNA: TGCAGCGTCCGGACAGAGACTAACTATGGCTACACCTTC.

The J gene is TRBJ2-3, the V gene TRBV2; 10 bases align to TRBD2. The germline V gene encodes CDR1 SNHLY and CDR2 FYNNEI. The V and J ends lost 3 bases and 6 bases, in that order; junction bases with no gene match: 6. CDR3 length: 15 residues. The CDR3 DNA follows: TGTGCCAGCAGTGACAGCGGGAGGGCCTGGGATACGCAGTATTTT. Translating gives CASSDSGRAWDTQYF. Supplemented by reference TRBV2 and TRBJ2-3, the full variable domain reads EPEVTQTPSHQVTQMGQEVILRCVPISNHLYFYWYRQILGQKVEFLVSFYNNEISEKSEIFDDQFSVERPDGSNFTLKIRSTKLEDSAMYFCASSDSGRAWDTQYFGPGTRLTVL.

CDR3 sequence (DNA): TGTGCCAGCAGCTTAGGCGACAGGGGGTCGGAAAAACTGTTTTTT. Encoded protein: CASSLGDRGSEKLFF. V and J are TRBV11-2 and TRBJ1-4, with 9 nucleotides matching TRBD1. This CDR3 contains 15 residues. Per germline, CDR1 SGHAT and CDR2 FQNNGV. With V trimmed by 1 base and J by 8 bases, 5 bases remained unmatched.

The table lists this clone with a count of one. The J gene is TRBJ2-1, the V gene TRBV4-3, with D possibly TRBD2 on 6 matching bases. The CDR3 contains 13 residues. Trimming stripped 0 bases from V and 10 bases from J, with 10 bases between. Germline V gives CDR1 LGHNA, CDR2 YSLEER. CDR3 sequence (DNA): TGCGCCAGCAGCCAAGATGGGGCGGGAGAGCAGTTCTTC. Its protein is CASSQDGAGEQFF.

The rearrangement uses TRBV4-2 and TRBJ2-3; TRBD2 agrees at 8 bases. CDR3 length equals 21 residues. Per germline, CDR1 LGHNA and CDR2 YNFKEQ. The trim removed 0 bases at V and 4 bases at J, leaving 21 bases unmatched. The CDR3: CASSQDYLARGGANKADTQYF. DNA for the CDR3: TGTGCCAGCAGCCAAGATTACCTAGCTCGGGGGGGGGCAAATAAGGCAGATACGCAGTATTTT.

The chain uses TRBV5-6 and TRBJ2-1, with D perhaps TRBD2 (6 bases). The V end was cut by 2 bases, the J end by 16 bases, with 16 bases between. This CDR3 is built from 12 residues. Germline V gene sequence: CDR1 SGHDT, CDR2 YYEEEE. CDR3 DNA: TGTGCCAGCAGCTTAATCGGGAGCAAGTATTTCTTC. Protein product: CASSLIGSKYFF.

The chain employs TRBV6-1 and TRBJ1-1; possibly TRBD1 for D (5 bases). This CDR3 is built from 14 residues. CDR1 and CDR2 from the germline V gene are MNHNS and SASEGT. V lost 4 bases and J lost 4, with 13 bases in between. CDR3 protein: CASSVAWGGTEAFF. In DNA, the CDR3 is TGTGCCAGCAGTGTTGCCTGGGGGGGCACTGAAGCTTTCTTT.

The gene calls are TRBV27 and TRBJ2-5; 7 bases map to TRBD1. The assigned J gene may be wrong: the sequence end matches TRBJ2-7 better. The CDR3 consists of 14 residues. Germline CDR1 is MNHEY and CDR2 is SMNVEV (reference sequence). CDR3 DNA: TGTGCCAGCAGTCACCGGGACAGTCACTACGAGCAGTACTTC. Protein sequence: CASSHRDSHYEQYF.

This chain connects TRBV12-5 to TRBJ1-1; unclear D gene. CDR1 LGHNT and CDR2 FRNRAP come from the germline V gene. V dropped 3 bases and J dropped 0 bases, with 17 bases sitting between them. This CDR3 region has 17 residues. In DNA form, the CDR3 reads TGTGCTAGTGGTTTAGTGGGGAGTGGGGTCATGAACACTGAAGCTTTCTTT. Translation gives CASGLVGSGVMNTEAFF. Combining the CDR3 with reference TRBV12-5 and TRBJ1-1 gives the whole variable domain DARVTQTPRHKVTEMGQEVTMRCQPILGHNTVFWYRQTMMQGLELLAYFRNRAPLDDSGMPKDRFSAEMPDATLATLKIQPSEPRDSAVYFCASGLVGSGVMNTEAFFGQGTRLTVV.

The chain has TRBV6-6 and TRBJ1-1; 9 bases match TRBD1. This CDR3 comprises 16 residues. The germline CDR1 and CDR2 sequences are MNHNY and SVGAGI (reference sequence). Trimming took 3 bases from V and 4 from J; bases not matched to a gene: 9. In DNA, the CDR3 is TGTGCCAGCAGTTATCCCGCCGGGACAGGGATCACTGAAGCTTTCTTT. Protein product: CASSYPAGTGITEAFF.

This clone turned up a few times. The rearrangement uses TRBV7-2 and TRBJ1-1; possibly TRBD1 for D (6 bases). This CDR3 comprises 14 residues. The V and J ends lost 6 bases and 8 bases respectively, with 19 bases between them. Germline V gives CDR1 SGHTA, CDR2 FQGNSA. The CDR3 is CASRGTGGTQEAFF. The DNA for the CDR3 is TGTGCCAGCAGGGGCACGGGGGGCACCCAGGAAGCTTTCTTT. Looking up the rest from reference TRBV7-2 and TRBJ1-1 gives the full variable domain: GAGVSQSPSNKVTEKGKDVELRCDPISGHTALYWYRQSLGQGLEFLIYFQGNSAPDKSGLPSDRFSAERTGGSVSTLTIQRTQQEDSAVYLCASRGTGGTQEAFFGQGTRLTVV.

With respect to this clone: Additional DNA sequences in this sample encode the identical CDR3. The rearrangement links TRBV5-1 to TRBJ1-1; 9 bases agree with TRBD1. This CDR3 contains 16 residues. Trimming took 3 bases from V and 0 from J; bases not matched to a gene: 6. The V gene's germline CDR1 is SGHRS and CDR2 YFSETQ. The CDR3 region has the DNA TGCGCCAGCAGCTCGGGACAGGGACTAATGAACACTGAAGCTTTCTTT. Residues: CASSSGQGLMNTEAFF.

The table lists this clone with a few counts. The chain recombines TRBV10-3 with TRBJ1-1, with 7 bases fitting TRBD1. Germline CDR1 reads ENHRY; CDR2 reads SYGVKD. The CDR3 runs to 12 residues. After removal of 3 bases from V and 5 bases from J, the junction contained 0 bases not matched to a gene. The CDR3 protein is CAISEQGTEAFF. DNA for the CDR3: TGTGCCATCAGTGAACAGGGGACTGAAGCTTTCTTT.

The V gene is TRBV5-1, the J gene TRBJ1-6; D is uncertain. This CDR3 has 15 residues. The V gene's germline CDR1 is SGHRS and CDR2 YFSETQ. V lost 8 bases to trimming and J lost 3 bases, with 15 bases between them. CDR3 amino acids: CARLPVRDYNSPLHF. CDR3 DNA sequence: TGCGCCAGACTGCCCGTTCGGGACTATAATTCACCCCTCCACTTT.

The chain has TRBV19 and TRBJ1-6; TRBD1 aligns across 8 bases. With 4 bases clipped from V and 10 bases from J, the junction kept 12 bases outside the gene matches. Germline CDR1 reads LNHDA; CDR2 reads SQIVND (reference sequence). The CDR3 spans 16 residues. The CDR3 spells CASSTLGTGGGSPLHF. Written as DNA, the CDR3 is TGTGCCAGTAGTACCCTAGGGACAGGCGGCGGATCACCCCTCCACTTT.